This T cell receptor (beta chain) is from a study of cytomegalovirus exposure and HLA in healthy donors. Repertoires were generated with immunoSEQ multiplex PCR, while TCRdb's copy carries only in-frame clones and drops some. The data hold about 120,000 clones, with nearly 90% observed a single time. Note on this clone: The antigen is undetermined.

Overall study findings and caveats: Altogether, 170 or so TCR beta chains were recorded as cytomegalovirus-associated. In the 120 validation repertoires, about 94% of cluster scores exceeded 0, per a later analysis.

Between the trimmed V and J ends, which lost 7 bases and 1 base, there was a span of 14 bases. The CDR3 length is 14 residues. Germline V gene data show CDR1 as SEHNR and CDR2 as FQNEAQ (reference sequence). This TCR was sampled from a woman between 18 and 29 years old in good health and CMV-seronegative. The sequencing sample was made of PBMCs. The chain recombines TRBV7-9 with TRBJ2-7; D may be TRBD2 (5 bases). The CDR3 sequence is CASIEGGRSYEQYF. CDR3 bases: TGTGCCAGCATTGAGGGTGGCAGGTCCTACGAGCAGTACTTC.